The rows below give T cell receptor beta chains drawn from one sample of a study of shared clonotypes between healthy human individuals. TCRdb's copy holds only in-frame clones and misses some; the assay was immunoSEQ multiplex PCR. The repertoire holds roughly 1,500,000 clones, with about 98.5% as singletons. Sequencing input: naive CD4+ T cells sorted from blood. Receptors originate from a man aged 25 to 40 in good health. Each CDR3 is given with its conserved first and last residue. Fields, in order: CDR3 protein, CDR3 DNA, J gene, D gene, CDR3 length, V gene, clone size. D genes are given only for firm matches. Expanded clones are given a class, and other clones once, few, many or no size at all.

CDR3: CATSRAGTSAYEQYF
DNA: TGTGCCACCAGCAGAGCCGGGACTAGCGCCTACGAGCAGTACTTC
J: TRBJ2-7
D: TRBD2
length: 15
V: TRBV15
size: once

CDR3: CASSPRGTTEVNEQYF
DNA: TGTGCCAGCAGCCCTCGGGGGACAACAGAGGTGAACGAGCAGTACTTC
J: TRBJ2-7
D: NA
length: 16
V: TRBV7-9
size: NA

CDR3: CASAGGATNEKLFF
DNA: TGCGCCAGCGCCGGTGGTGCGACTAATGAAAAACTGTTTTTT
J: TRBJ1-4
D: NA
length: 14
V: TRBV5-1
size: NA

CDR3: CASSQDGTSGRYTDTQYF
DNA: TGTGCCAGCAGCCAAGATGGGACTAGCGGACGATACACAGATACGCAGTATTTT
J: TRBJ2-3
D: TRBD2
length: 18
V: TRBV14
size: NA

CDR3: CASSRDKGRYEQYF
DNA: TGCGCCAGCAGTCGGGACAAAGGTCGCTACGAGCAGTACTTC
J: TRBJ2-7
D: NA
length: 14
V: TRBV5-1
size: NA

CDR3: CASSPHRGGPSFFNEQFF
DNA: TGTGCCAGCAGCCCTCACAGAGGAGGGCCCTCGTTTTTCAATGAGCAGTTCTTC
J: TRBJ2-1
D: NA
length: 18
V: TRBV9
size: NA

CDR3: CASSLPAVEAFF
DNA: TGCGCCAGCAGCTTGCCGGCAGTTGAAGCTTTCTTT
J: TRBJ1-1
D: NA
length: 12
V: TRBV5-1
size: NA

CDR3: CASKVAGVTYNEQFF
DNA: TGCGCCAGCAAGGTAGCGGGAGTTACCTACAATGAGCAGTTCTTC
J: TRBJ2-1
D: TRBD2
length: 15
V: TRBV5-1
size: once

CDR3: CASSLGGIEKLFF
DNA: TGTGCCAGCAGCTTAGGGGGAATCGAAAAACTGTTTTTT
J: TRBJ1-4
D: NA
length: 13
V: TRBV7-2
size: once

CDR3: CATQTLNGEKLFF
DNA: TGTGCCACCCAGACACTTAACGGTGAAAAACTGTTTTTT
J: TRBJ1-4
D: NA
length: 13
V: TRBV28
size: NA

CDR3: CASSLAVVGTDTQYF
DNA: TGCGCCAGCAGCTTGGCCGTGGTCGGCACAGATACGCAGTATTTT
J: TRBJ2-3
D: NA
length: 15
V: TRBV5-1
size: NA

CDR3: CASSPSGRVTGELFF
DNA: TGTGCCAGCAGCCCGAGCGGGAGGGTAACCGGGGAGCTGTTTTTT
J: TRBJ2-2
D: TRBD2
length: 15
V: TRBV11-2
size: NA

CDR3: CASSLTFNTEAFF
DNA: TGTGCCAGCAGCTTAACTTTCAACACTGAAGCTTTCTTT
J: TRBJ1-1
D: NA
length: 13
V: TRBV11-2
size: NA

CDR3: CASSQGQSYNEQFF
DNA: TGTGCCAGCAGCCAGGGACAGTCCTACAATGAGCAGTTCTTC
J: TRBJ2-1
D: TRBD1
length: 14
V: TRBV5-5
size: NA

CDR3: CASRLNNYEQYF
DNA: TGTGCCAGCAGGTTAAACAATTACGAGCAGTACTTC
J: TRBJ2-7
D: NA
length: 12
V: TRBV6-5
size: once

CDR3: CASSTLQHSGNTIYF
DNA: TGTGCCAGCAGTACGCTACAGCACTCTGGAAACACCATATATTTT
J: TRBJ1-3
D: NA
length: 15
V: TRBV6-1
size: NA

CDR3: CASSSIAGVGQETQYF
DNA: TGTGCCAGCAGTTCCATAGCGGGAGTAGGCCAAGAGACCCAGTACTTC
J: TRBJ2-5
D: TRBD2
length: 16
V: TRBV27
size: NA

CDR3: CASTGETRPGETQYF
DNA: TGTGCCAGCACGGGGGAGACCCGACCGGGCGAGACCCAGTACTTC
J: TRBJ2-5
D: NA
length: 15
V: TRBV2
size: NA

CDR3: CASSFKDGFLEQYF
DNA: TGTGCCAGCAGCTTTAAGGACGGATTCCTTGAGCAGTACTTC
J: TRBJ2-7
D: NA
length: 14
V: TRBV7-8
size: NA

CDR3: CASSDPRGGETQYF
DNA: TGTGCCAGCAGCGACCCTAGGGGCGGAGAGACCCAGTACTTC
J: TRBJ2-5
D: NA
length: 14
V: TRBV9
size: NA

CDR3: CASSVGTESYNEQFF
DNA: TGTGCCAGCAGCGTAGGCACAGAGTCCTACAATGAGCAGTTCTTC
J: TRBJ2-1
D: NA
length: 15
V: TRBV9
size: NA

CDR3: CSARRETQYF
DNA: TGCAGTGCTAGAAGAGAGACCCAGTACTTC
J: TRBJ2-5
D: NA
length: 10
V: TRBV20-1
size: NA

CDR3: CAWSVRNRGTGHYEQYF
DNA: TGTGCCTGGAGTGTACGAAATAGGGGGACAGGTCATTACGAGCAGTACTTC
J: TRBJ2-7
D: TRBD1
length: 17
V: TRBV30
size: NA

CDR3: CASSLTGYYEQYF
DNA: TGTGCCAGCAGCCTGACAGGGTACTACGAGCAGTACTTC
J: TRBJ2-7
D: TRBD1
length: 13
V: TRBV28
size: NA

CDR3: CASSLVYRAEQYF
DNA: TGTGCCAGCAGCTTGGTCTACAGAGCGGAGCAGTACTTC
J: TRBJ2-7
D: NA
length: 13
V: TRBV5-6
size: NA

CDR3: CASSVAGGGHTGELFF
DNA: TGTGCCAGCAGCGTAGCGGGAGGGGGTCACACCGGGGAGCTGTTTTTT
J: TRBJ2-2
D: TRBD2
length: 16
V: TRBV9
size: NA

CDR3: CASISPGRVEQYF
DNA: TGTGCCAGCATATCACCTGGACGGGTCGAGCAGTACTTC
J: TRBJ2-7
D: NA
length: 13
V: TRBV6-1
size: once

CDR3: CASSTWGEATYEQYF
DNA: TGTGCCAGCAGTACCTGGGGGGAAGCAACCTACGAGCAGTACTTC
J: TRBJ2-7
D: NA
length: 15
V: TRBV28
size: NA

CDR3: CASSQGNHGQPQHF
DNA: TGTGCCAGTAGTCAGGGGAACCACGGACAGCCCCAGCATTTT
J: TRBJ1-5
D: NA
length: 14
V: TRBV19
size: NA

CDR3: CASSLEVPTDTQYF
DNA: TGTGCCAGCAGCTTGGAAGTTCCCACAGATACGCAGTATTTT
J: TRBJ2-3
D: NA
length: 14
V: TRBV5-5
size: NA

CDR3: CASSLWTAGETQYF
DNA: TGTGCCAGCAGCTTATGGACCGCGGGGGAGACCCAGTACTTC
J: TRBJ2-5
D: NA
length: 14
V: TRBV11-2
size: NA

CDR3: CASSLARGAGGYEQYF
DNA: TGCGCCAGCAGCTTGGCCCGGGGAGCGGGAGGTTACGAGCAGTACTTC
J: TRBJ2-7
D: TRBD2
length: 16
V: TRBV5-1
size: NA

CDR3: CASSPLQNTEAFF
DNA: TGTGCCAGCTCACCACTACAGAACACTGAAGCTTTCTTT
J: TRBJ1-1
D: NA
length: 13
V: TRBV18
size: few

CDR3: CASSLVTNTGELFF
DNA: TGTGCCAGCAGCTTAGTGACGAACACCGGGGAGCTGTTTTTT
J: TRBJ2-2
D: NA
length: 14
V: TRBV11-3
size: NA

CDR3: CASSQDALSNQPQHF
DNA: TGCGCCAGCAGCCAAGATGCGTTAAGCAATCAGCCCCAGCATTTT
J: TRBJ1-5
D: NA
length: 15
V: TRBV4-3
size: NA

CDR3: CASSLARDQPQHF
DNA: TGTGCCAGCAGCTTAGCCAGGGATCAGCCCCAGCATTTT
J: TRBJ1-5
D: NA
length: 13
V: TRBV7-2
size: NA

CDR3: CASRTPSPYNEQFF
DNA: TGTGCCAGCAGAACTCCAAGCCCTTACAATGAGCAGTTCTTC
J: TRBJ2-1
D: NA
length: 14
V: TRBV6-5
size: NA

CDR3: CASSIGGGTEAFF
DNA: TGTGCCAGTAGTATTGGAGGGGGCACTGAAGCTTTCTTT
J: TRBJ1-1
D: NA
length: 13
V: TRBV19
size: NA

CDR3: CAWSVQGLYNQPQHF
DNA: TGTGCCTGGAGTGTACAGGGGTTGTACAATCAGCCCCAGCATTTT
J: TRBJ1-5
D: TRBD1
length: 15
V: TRBV30
size: NA

CDR3: CASSFGGRGSYEQYF
DNA: TGTGCCAGCAGTTTCGGGGGGAGGGGCAGCTACGAGCAGTACTTC
J: TRBJ2-7
D: TRBD2
length: 15
V: TRBV27
size: NA

CDR3: CASSPGPGLAGSDTQYF
DNA: TGCGCCAGCAGCCCCGGTCCGGGACTAGCGGGATCAGATACGCAGTATTTT
J: TRBJ2-3
D: TRBD2
length: 17
V: TRBV4-3
size: NA

CDR3: CASSQRQGTNYGYTF
DNA: TGTGCCAGCTCACAGCGACAGGGAACTAACTATGGCTACACCTTC
J: TRBJ1-2
D: TRBD1
length: 15
V: TRBV18
size: once

CDR3: CASSPGSSGIPYEQYF
DNA: TGTGCCAGCAGCCCCGGGTCTAGCGGGATACCCTACGAGCAGTACTTC
J: TRBJ2-7
D: TRBD2
length: 16
V: TRBV5-4
size: NA

CDR3: CASSQSPRGEETQYF
DNA: TGCGCCAGCAGCCAATCTCCGCGGGGGGAGGAGACCCAGTACTTC
J: TRBJ2-5
D: TRBD2
length: 15
V: TRBV5-1
size: NA

CDR3: CASSPRTGTSDYEQYF
DNA: TGTGCCAGCTCGCCTCGCACCGGGACTTCGGACTACGAGCAGTACTTC
J: TRBJ2-7
D: NA
length: 16
V: TRBV18
size: NA

CDR3: CASSYRPGVQPQHF
DNA: TGTGCCAGCAGTTACCGGCCAGGGGTTCAGCCCCAGCATTTT
J: TRBJ1-5
D: NA
length: 14
V: TRBV6-6
size: once

CDR3: CASSPLAGIRNYGYTF
DNA: TGTGCCAGCAGTCCCCTCGCCGGGATCCGGAACTATGGCTACACCTTC
J: TRBJ1-2
D: NA
length: 16
V: TRBV27
size: once

CDR3: CASSELGTGANVLTF
DNA: TGTGCCAGCTCGGAGTTAGGTACCGGGGCCAACGTCCTGACTTTC
J: TRBJ2-6
D: NA
length: 15
V: TRBV27
size: NA

CDR3: CASSHTTRQGKETQYF
DNA: TGTGCCAGCAGCCACACCACACGACAGGGGAAAGAGACCCAGTACTTC
J: TRBJ2-5
D: TRBD1
length: 16
V: TRBV7-6
size: NA

CDR3: CASSSPRDRGSLNTEAFF
DNA: TGTGCCAGCAGCTCCCCCCGGGACAGGGGATCCCTGAACACTGAAGCTTTCTTT
J: TRBJ1-1
D: TRBD1
length: 18
V: TRBV7-9
size: NA

CDR3: CASSSGSGRAPDTQYF
DNA: TGTGCCAGTAGTAGTGGAAGCGGGAGGGCCCCAGATACGCAGTATTTT
J: TRBJ2-3
D: TRBD2
length: 16
V: TRBV19
size: NA

CDR3: CASKREMNTEAFF
DNA: TGCGCCAGCAAACGGGAGATGAACACTGAAGCTTTCTTT
J: TRBJ1-1
D: NA
length: 13
V: TRBV5-1
size: NA

CDR3: CASSFGGPNTGELFF
DNA: TGCGCCAGCAGCTTCGGCGGACCGAACACCGGGGAGCTGTTTTTT
J: TRBJ2-2
D: NA
length: 15
V: TRBV5-1
size: NA

CDR3: CASRGHGPDYEQYF
DNA: TGTGCCAGTAGGGGCCACGGCCCGGACTACGAGCAGTACTTC
J: TRBJ2-7
D: NA
length: 14
V: TRBV19
size: NA

CDR3: CASSDSLQPQHF
DNA: TGTGCCAGCAGTGATTCGTTACAGCCCCAGCATTTT
J: TRBJ1-5
D: NA
length: 12
V: TRBV2
size: NA